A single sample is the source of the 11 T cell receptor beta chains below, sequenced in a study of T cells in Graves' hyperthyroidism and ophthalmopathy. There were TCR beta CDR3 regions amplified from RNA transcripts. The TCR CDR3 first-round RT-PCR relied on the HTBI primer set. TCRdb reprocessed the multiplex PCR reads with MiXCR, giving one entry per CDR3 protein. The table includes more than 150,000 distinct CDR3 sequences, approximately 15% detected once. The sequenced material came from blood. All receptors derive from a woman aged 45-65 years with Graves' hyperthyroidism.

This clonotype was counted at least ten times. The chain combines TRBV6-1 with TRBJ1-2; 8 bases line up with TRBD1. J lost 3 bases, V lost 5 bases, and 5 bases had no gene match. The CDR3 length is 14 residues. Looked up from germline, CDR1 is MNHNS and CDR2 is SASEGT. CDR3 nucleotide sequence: TGTGCCAGCAGTTACCTGGACAGGGACTATGGCTACACCTTC. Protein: CASSYLDRDYGYTF.

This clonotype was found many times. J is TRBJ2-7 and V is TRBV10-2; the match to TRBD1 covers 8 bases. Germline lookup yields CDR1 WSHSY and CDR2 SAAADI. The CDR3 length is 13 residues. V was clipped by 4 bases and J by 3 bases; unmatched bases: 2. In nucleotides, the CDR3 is TGCGCCAGCAGTGCAGGGGGCAACTACGAGCAGTACTTC. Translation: CASSAGGNYEQYF.

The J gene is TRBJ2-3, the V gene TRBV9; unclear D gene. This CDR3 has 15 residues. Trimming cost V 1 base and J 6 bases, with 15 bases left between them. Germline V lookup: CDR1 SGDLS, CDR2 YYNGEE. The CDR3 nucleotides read TGTGCCAGCAGCGTAAGTGGCCTGGTCGGGGATACGCAGTATTTT. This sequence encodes CASSVSGLVGDTQYF.

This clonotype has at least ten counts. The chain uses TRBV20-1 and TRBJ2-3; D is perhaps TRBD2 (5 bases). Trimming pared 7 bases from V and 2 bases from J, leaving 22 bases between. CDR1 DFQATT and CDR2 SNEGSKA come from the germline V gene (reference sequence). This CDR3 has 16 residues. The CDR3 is CSGASWGGYSTDTQYF. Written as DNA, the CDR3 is TGCAGTGGGGCTAGCTGGGGTGGGTACTCCACAGATACGCAGTATTTT.

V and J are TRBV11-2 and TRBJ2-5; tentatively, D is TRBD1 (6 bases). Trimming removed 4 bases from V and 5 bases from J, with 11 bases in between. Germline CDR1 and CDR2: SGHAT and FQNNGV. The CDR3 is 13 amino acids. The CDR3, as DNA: TGTGCCAGCAGCTATGGACAGATGGAGACCCAGTACTTC. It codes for CASSYGQMETQYF.

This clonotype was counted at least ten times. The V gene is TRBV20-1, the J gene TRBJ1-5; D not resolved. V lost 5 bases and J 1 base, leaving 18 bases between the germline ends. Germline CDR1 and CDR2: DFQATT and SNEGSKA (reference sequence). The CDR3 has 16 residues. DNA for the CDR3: TGCAGTGCTGTGACCGTAGTGGCGGTGAGCAATCAGCCCCAGCATTTT. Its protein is CSAVTVVAVSNQPQHF.

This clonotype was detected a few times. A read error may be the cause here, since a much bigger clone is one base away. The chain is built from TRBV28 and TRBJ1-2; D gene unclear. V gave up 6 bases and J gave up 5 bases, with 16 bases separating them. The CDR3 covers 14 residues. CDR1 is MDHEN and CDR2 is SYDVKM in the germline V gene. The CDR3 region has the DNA TGTGCCAGCAGCCCTTTCCCGAGAGAATATGGCTACACCTTC. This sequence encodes CASSPFPREYGYTF.

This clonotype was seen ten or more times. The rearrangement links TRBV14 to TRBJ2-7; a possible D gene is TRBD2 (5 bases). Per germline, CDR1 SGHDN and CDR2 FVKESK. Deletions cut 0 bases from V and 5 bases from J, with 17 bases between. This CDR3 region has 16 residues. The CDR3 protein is CASSQDLVRGSHEQYF. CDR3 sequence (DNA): TGTGCCAGCAGCCAAGACCTGGTCCGGGGAAGCCACGAGCAGTACTTC.

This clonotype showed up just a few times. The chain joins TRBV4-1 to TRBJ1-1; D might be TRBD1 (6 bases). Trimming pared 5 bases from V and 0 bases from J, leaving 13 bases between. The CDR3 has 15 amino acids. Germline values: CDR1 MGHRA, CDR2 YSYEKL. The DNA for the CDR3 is TGCGCCAGCAGCGCCCACAGGGAAATGAACACTGAAGCTTTCTTT. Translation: CASSAHREMNTEAFF.

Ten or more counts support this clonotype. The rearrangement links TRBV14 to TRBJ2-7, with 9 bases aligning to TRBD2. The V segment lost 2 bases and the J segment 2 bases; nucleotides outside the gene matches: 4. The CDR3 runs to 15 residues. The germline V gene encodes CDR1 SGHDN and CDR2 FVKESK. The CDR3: CASSQWLAGTYEQYF. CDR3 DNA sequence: TGTGCCAGCAGCCAATGGCTAGCGGGGACCTACGAGCAGTACTTC.

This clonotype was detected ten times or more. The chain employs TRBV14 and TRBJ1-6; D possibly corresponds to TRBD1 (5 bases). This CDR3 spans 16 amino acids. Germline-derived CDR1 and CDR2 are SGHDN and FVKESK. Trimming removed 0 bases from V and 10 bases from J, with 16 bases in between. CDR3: CASSQDLGGPRSPLHF. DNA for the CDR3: TGTGCCAGCAGCCAAGATCTGGGGGGACCTAGGTCACCCCTCCACTTT. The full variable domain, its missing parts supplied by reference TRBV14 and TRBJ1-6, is EAGVTQFPSHSVIEKGQTVTLRCDPISGHDNLYWYRRVMGKEIKFLLHFVKESKQDESGMPNNRFLAERTGGTYSTLKVQPAELEDSGVYFCASSQDLGGPRSPLHFGNGTRLTVT.